This T cell receptor (beta chain) was identified during a study of shared clonotypes between healthy human individuals. Donors were healthy HIV-negative adults without recent acute infections or vaccinations. As for this clone: Its antigen is undetermined.

The CDR3 covers 11 residues. The germline V and J ends were trimmed by 6 bases and 7 bases, with 9 bases remaining between them. Per germline, CDR1 MNHNY and CDR2 SVGAGI (reference sequence). Data came from immunoSEQ multiplex PCR; TCRdb stores just in-frame clones and leaves some out. Of 800,000 to 1,200,000 clones listed, roughly 74% are singletons. Study-wide results and limits: Although depth was large, rarefaction showed that sequencing of the sorted subsets was incomplete.

Sequenced sample: memory CD4+ T cells from PBMCs. The sample's subset: CD45RA-negative fraction. This chain connects TRBV6-6 to TRBJ1-1; the D gene is possibly TRBD1 (5 bases). This TCR was sampled from a man aged 18 to 29 in good health. Some clones in this sample may be carry-over from other donors' samples. The CDR3 reads CASRVRGEAFF. In DNA, the CDR3 is TGTGCCAGCAGAGTAAGGGGTGAAGCTTTCTTT.